These 22 T cell receptor beta chains came from one sample sequenced in a study of cytomegalovirus exposure and HLA in healthy donors. With 60 Vbeta and 13 Jbeta primers, the PCR was carried out. Clones were read by immunoSEQ multiplex PCR, and TCRdb kept only the in-frame ones, dropping some. The data contain about 300,000 clones, roughly 88% of them singletons. Sequenced material: PBMCs. Receptors originate from a man between 35 and 55 years old in good health and CMV-seropositive.

This clone was recorded a few times. V usage is TRBV4-3 and J usage is TRBJ2-1; 8 positions match TRBD2. V shed 2 bases and J 3 bases; nucleotides not matched to a gene: 12. CDR1 and CDR2 from the germline V gene are LGHNA and YSLEER. The CDR3 is made up of 18 amino acids. This CDR3 reads CASSQYTTGTSIYNEQFF. DNA of the CDR3: TGCGCCAGCAGCCAATATACTACCGGGACTAGTATCTACAATGAGCAGTTCTTC.

The chain joins TRBV5-1 to TRBJ1-4; 9 bases map to TRBD1. Germline V lookup: CDR1 SGHRS, CDR2 YFSETQ. The CDR3 is 15 residues long. V was pared by 4 bases and J by 3 bases, with 4 bases of the junction left unmatched. The CDR3 sequence is CASSRQGVANEKLFF. The CDR3, as DNA: TGCGCCAGCAGCAGACAGGGGGTGGCTAATGAAAAACTGTTTTTT.

The chain recombines TRBV5-1 with TRBJ2-1, with 9 bases lining up with TRBD2. The germline gives CDR1 SGHRS, CDR2 YFSETQ. The trim removed 2 bases at V and 1 base at J, leaving 4 bases unmatched. The CDR3 covers 16 residues. CDR3 sequence (DNA): TGCGCCAGCAGCTTTACGGGACTAGCTTCCTACAATGAGCAGTTCTTC. Translation gives CASSFTGLASYNEQFF.

As to this clone: This CDR3 is also generated by other DNA sequences in the sample. The J gene is TRBJ1-5, the V gene TRBV27; possibly TRBD1 for D (6 bases). There are 14 residues in the CDR3. The germline V gene encodes CDR1 MNHEY and CDR2 SMNVEV (reference sequence). V was cut by 2 bases and J by 4 bases, with 9 bases left in between. The CDR3 loop reads CASSLLGGNQPQHF. The CDR3 coding sequence is TGTGCCAGCAGTTTACTAGGGGGAAATCAGCCCCAGCATTTT.

The V gene is TRBV5-8, the J gene TRBJ2-5, with D possibly matching TRBD1 (6 bases). Germline loops: CDR1 SGHTS, CDR2 YDEGEE. Trimming cost V 4 bases and J 1 base, with 17 bases left between them. The CDR3 loop spans 16 amino acids. CDR3 sequence (DNA): TGTGCCAGCAGCGTGGGACAACCGGGAATCCAAGAGACCCAGTACTTC. Amino acids: CASSVGQPGIQETQYF.

The CDR3 loop reads CASRRGTETYNEQFF. CDR3 coding DNA: TGTGCCAGCAGGAGGGGGACAGAAACCTACAATGAGCAGTTCTTC. The chain combines TRBV6-1 with TRBJ2-1; the match to TRBD1 covers 7 bases. The length of the CDR3 is 15 residues. Germline CDR1 reads MNHNS; CDR2 reads SASEGT. Trimming at V came to 6 bases and at J to 2 bases, leaving 7 bases not matched to a gene.

The gene calls are TRBV18 and TRBJ1-3; D is unclear. The CDR3 loop spans 14 amino acids. From germline, CDR1 is KGHSH and CDR2 LQKENI. V lost 4 bases, J lost 3 bases, and 10 bases lay in between. Written as DNA, the CDR3 is TGTGCCAGCTCACAGGAGAAATTTGGAAACACCATATATTTT. This encodes CASSQEKFGNTIYF.

This chain links TRBV28 with TRBJ2-6; 7 bases line up with TRBD2. CDR3 size: 15 residues. Germline V CDR1 and CDR2: MDHEN, SYDVKM. V lost 6 bases, J lost 0 bases, and 2 bases stayed unmatched. The CDR3 sequence is CASSPGGSGANVLTF. The CDR3 DNA reads as TGTGCCAGCAGCCCGGGGGGCTCTGGGGCCAACGTCCTGACTTTC.

This CDR3 reads CASSSNVGRKILRGYTF. CDR3 sequence (DNA): TGTGCCAGCAGCTCGAACGTAGGCAGAAAGATCTTGCGGGGCTACACCTTC. The V and J genes are TRBV7-9 and TRBJ1-2; D ambiguous. Germline lookup yields CDR1 SEHNR and CDR2 FQNEAQ (reference sequence). Trimming shortened V by 4 bases and J by 8 bases, and 26 bases separated the two germline ends. This CDR3 is 17 amino acids long.

The J gene is TRBJ1-5, the V gene TRBV4-1; 8 nucleotides agree with TRBD1. Trimming cost V 5 bases and J 6 bases; bases outside gene matches: 6. Looked up from germline, CDR1 is MGHRA and CDR2 is YSYEKL. The length of the CDR3 is 14 residues. CDR3 bases: TGCGCCAGCAGCTCCGACAGGGGCGGTCAGCCCCAGCATTTT. Protein sequence: CASSSDRGGQPQHF.

V gene TRBV7-3 combines with J gene TRBJ2-2; 11 bases are a match to TRBD2. The V gene's germline CDR1 is SGHTA and CDR2 FQGTGA. The CDR3 runs 15 residues. The V gene end was trimmed by 6 bases and the J gene end by 1 base; junction bases not matched to a gene: 1. The CDR3 DNA sequence: TGTGCCAGCAGTCTAGCGGGGGGGAACACCGGGGAGCTGTTTTTT. It specifies CASSLAGGNTGELFF.

The chain has TRBV5-5 and TRBJ1-5; 9 nucleotides align to TRBD1. After removal of 1 base from V and 4 bases from J, the junction contained 3 bases not matched to a gene. The CDR3 has 15 amino acids. Germline loops: CDR1 SGHKS, CDR2 YYEKEE (reference sequence). This CDR3 is CASSLIGTGNQPQHF. DNA of the CDR3: TGTGCCAGCAGCTTGATCGGGACAGGGAATCAGCCCCAGCATTTT.

This chain connects TRBV7-6 to TRBJ2-1; D gene unclear. Germline V gene data show CDR1 as SGHVS and CDR2 as FNYEAQ. Trimming removed 1 base at V and 0 bases at J, with 10 bases between. The length of the CDR3 is 16 residues. The CDR3 region has the DNA TGTGCCAGCAGCTTAGGGAGCCCGAGCTCCTACAATGAGCAGTTCTTC. Translated, it gives CASSLGSPSSYNEQFF.

This clone has just a few counts. The J gene is TRBJ2-1, the V gene TRBV4-3; D is unclear. Germline CDR1 reads LGHNA; CDR2 reads YSLEER. The CDR3 contains 15 residues. V lost 1 base to trimming and J lost 9 bases, with 16 bases between them. The DNA for the CDR3 is TGCGCCAGCAGCCAAGCTTCCCGACTTGCCACTGAGCAGTTCTTC. It specifies CASSQASRLATEQFF.

The table lists this clone with a count of one. The V gene is TRBV28, the J gene TRBJ2-2; a possible D gene is TRBD2 (6 bases). The CDR3 has 15 amino acids. Per germline, CDR1 MDHEN and CDR2 SYDVKM. Between the trimmed V and J ends, which lost 3 bases and 5 bases, there was a span of 13 bases. The CDR3 DNA follows: TGTGCCAGCAGTTTCGACGGGAGAGGTACCGGGGAGCTGTTTTTT. Residues: CASSFDGRGTGELFF.

The V call is TRBV27, the J call TRBJ2-7; TRBD1 aligns across 7 bases. Germline V gene lookup returns CDR1 MNHEY and CDR2 SMNVEV (reference sequence). CDR3 size: 14 residues. V dropped 5 bases and J dropped 0; count of bases not matched to a gene: 4. CDR3 nucleotide sequence: TGTGCCAGCAGTCCGACAGGGCCCTCCTACGAGCAGTACTTC. Its protein product is CASSPTGPSYEQYF.

The chain couples TRBV5-8 to TRBJ2-6; D gene unclear. The CDR3 contains 16 residues. Between the trimmed V and J ends, which lost 0 bases and 1 base, there was a span of 8 bases. CDR1 is SGHTS and CDR2 is YDEGEE in the germline V gene. The CDR3 protein is CASSLGATSGANVLTF. The DNA for the CDR3 is TGTGCCAGCAGCTTGGGCGCCACTTCTGGGGCCAACGTCCTGACTTTC. Looking up the rest from reference TRBV5-8 and TRBJ2-6 gives the full variable domain: EAGVTQSPTHLIKTRGQQATLRCSPISGHTSVYWYQQALGLGLQFLLWYDEGEERNRGNFPPRFSGRQFPNYSSELNVNALELEDSALYLCASSLGATSGANVLTFGAGSRLTVL.

This clone was detected once. V and J are TRBV4-1 and TRBJ2-4, with D possibly TRBD2 on 6 matching bases. V was trimmed by 1 base and J by 0 bases, leaving 10 bases between them. The germline CDR1 and CDR2 sequences are MGHRA and YSYEKL. The length of the CDR3 is 16 residues. CDR3 loop: CASSQGTGLAKNIQYF. The CDR3 region has the DNA TGCGCCAGCAGCCAAGGAACGGGACTAGCCAAAAACATTCAGTACTTC.

This chain links TRBV19 with TRBJ1-2; possibly TRBD1 for D (5 bases). This CDR3 spans 12 amino acids. Germline values: CDR1 LNHDA, CDR2 SQIVND (reference sequence). The V end lost 7 bases, the J end lost 2 bases, and 8 bases lay between the germline ends. CDR3 sequence (DNA): TGTGCCAGTACGGACAAGAACTATGGCTACACCTTC. Translation: CASTDKNYGYTF.

The chain couples TRBV5-1 to TRBJ2-1; TRBD1 agrees at 9 bases. V lost 3 bases to trimming and J lost 10 bases; unmatched junction nucleotides: 8. The CDR3 contains 14 residues. The germline gives CDR1 SGHRS, CDR2 YFSETQ. The CDR3, as DNA: TGCGCCAGCAGCTCGGGACAGGGAGGAGGGGAGCAGTTCTTC. This encodes CASSSGQGGGEQFF.

Note on this clone: The junction departs from the called germline gene at one end, perhaps through a read error. V usage is TRBV7-7 and J usage is TRBJ2-1, with 9 positions matching TRBD1. The CDR3 is 15 amino acids. The germline gives CDR1 SSHAT, CDR2 FNYEAQ (reference sequence). CDR3 amino acids: CASSLGTGKMDEQFF. In nucleotides, the CDR3 is TGTGCTAGCAGCCTCGGGACAGGGAAGATGGATGAGCAGTTCTTC.

The genes are TRBV29-1 and TRBJ2-7; a possible D gene is TRBD2 (6 bases). V lost 5 bases to trimming and J lost 0 bases, with 17 bases between them. Germline loops: CDR1 SQVTM, CDR2 ANQGSEA. The CDR3 length is 15 residues. The CDR3 loop is CSVQGAGYYSYEQYF. For the CDR3, the DNA is TGCAGCGTTCAAGGGGCGGGGTACTACTCCTACGAGCAGTACTTC.